This T cell receptor (beta chain) was identified in a study of T-cell memory formation after mild COVID-19. Study-level information: TCR clustering was largely donor specific. The study, taken as a whole, reports: Most CD4+ clones that shrank were in CM and EM, while CD8+ ones turned up in EMRA. Whether second-wave clones peaking at day 37 were SARS-CoV-2 specific went unconfirmed.

TCR alpha and TCR beta cDNA libraries carrying sample barcodes and UMIs came from 5'RACE with constant-segment primers. TCRdb reanalysed the 5' RACE reads using MiXCR and keeps one entry per CDR3 protein. The sample shows about 340,000 distinct CDR3 sequences, under 25% of them seen only once. This clonotype was seen a handful of times. The antigen is undetermined. The TCR sequence derives from an adult woman who had mild COVID-19 (a few samples of this study predate the infection). Cell type and time point are not known. The sample was PBMCs or a T cell subset sorted from them (not recorded which).

This CDR3 reads CASSSTNRGTGELFF. In DNA form, the CDR3 reads TGTGCCAGCAGTTCCACCAACAGGGGCACCGGGGAGCTGTTTTTT. The chain links TRBV6-5 to TRBJ2-2, with 7 bases that match TRBD1. Germline values: CDR1 MNHEY, CDR2 SVGAGI. The V segment lost 4 bases and the J segment 4 bases; nucleotides outside the gene matches: 6. This CDR3 is built from 15 residues.